This T cell receptor beta chain is from a study of identical twins. Each cDNA held unique molecular identifiers, and template switching gave it a universal primer site. MiXCR, applied by TCRdb to the 5' RACE reads, yields one record per CDR3 protein. The sample has about 900,000 distinct CDR3 sequences; roughly 12% are singletons. Looked up from germline, CDR1 is DFQATT and CDR2 is SNEGSKA (reference sequence). The CDR3 spans 14 residues. The ends lost 1 base at V and 3 bases at J; junction bases unmatched: 5. With respect to this clonotype: Its target is unknown.

Study-wide points: In drawing conclusions, the study used cross-sectional statistical analysis and did not follow the same donors.

This same sample was also part of a study on yellow fever vaccine responses in identical twins.

Sequencing was performed on PBMCs. The clonotype comes from a woman between 18 and 29 years old in good health. The V gene is TRBV20-1, the J gene TRBJ2-7; 8 nucleotides match TRBD1. CDR3 in amino acids: CSARGTGNIYEQYF. The CDR3 bases are TGCAGTGCTAGAGGGACAGGGAACATCTACGAGCAGTACTTC.